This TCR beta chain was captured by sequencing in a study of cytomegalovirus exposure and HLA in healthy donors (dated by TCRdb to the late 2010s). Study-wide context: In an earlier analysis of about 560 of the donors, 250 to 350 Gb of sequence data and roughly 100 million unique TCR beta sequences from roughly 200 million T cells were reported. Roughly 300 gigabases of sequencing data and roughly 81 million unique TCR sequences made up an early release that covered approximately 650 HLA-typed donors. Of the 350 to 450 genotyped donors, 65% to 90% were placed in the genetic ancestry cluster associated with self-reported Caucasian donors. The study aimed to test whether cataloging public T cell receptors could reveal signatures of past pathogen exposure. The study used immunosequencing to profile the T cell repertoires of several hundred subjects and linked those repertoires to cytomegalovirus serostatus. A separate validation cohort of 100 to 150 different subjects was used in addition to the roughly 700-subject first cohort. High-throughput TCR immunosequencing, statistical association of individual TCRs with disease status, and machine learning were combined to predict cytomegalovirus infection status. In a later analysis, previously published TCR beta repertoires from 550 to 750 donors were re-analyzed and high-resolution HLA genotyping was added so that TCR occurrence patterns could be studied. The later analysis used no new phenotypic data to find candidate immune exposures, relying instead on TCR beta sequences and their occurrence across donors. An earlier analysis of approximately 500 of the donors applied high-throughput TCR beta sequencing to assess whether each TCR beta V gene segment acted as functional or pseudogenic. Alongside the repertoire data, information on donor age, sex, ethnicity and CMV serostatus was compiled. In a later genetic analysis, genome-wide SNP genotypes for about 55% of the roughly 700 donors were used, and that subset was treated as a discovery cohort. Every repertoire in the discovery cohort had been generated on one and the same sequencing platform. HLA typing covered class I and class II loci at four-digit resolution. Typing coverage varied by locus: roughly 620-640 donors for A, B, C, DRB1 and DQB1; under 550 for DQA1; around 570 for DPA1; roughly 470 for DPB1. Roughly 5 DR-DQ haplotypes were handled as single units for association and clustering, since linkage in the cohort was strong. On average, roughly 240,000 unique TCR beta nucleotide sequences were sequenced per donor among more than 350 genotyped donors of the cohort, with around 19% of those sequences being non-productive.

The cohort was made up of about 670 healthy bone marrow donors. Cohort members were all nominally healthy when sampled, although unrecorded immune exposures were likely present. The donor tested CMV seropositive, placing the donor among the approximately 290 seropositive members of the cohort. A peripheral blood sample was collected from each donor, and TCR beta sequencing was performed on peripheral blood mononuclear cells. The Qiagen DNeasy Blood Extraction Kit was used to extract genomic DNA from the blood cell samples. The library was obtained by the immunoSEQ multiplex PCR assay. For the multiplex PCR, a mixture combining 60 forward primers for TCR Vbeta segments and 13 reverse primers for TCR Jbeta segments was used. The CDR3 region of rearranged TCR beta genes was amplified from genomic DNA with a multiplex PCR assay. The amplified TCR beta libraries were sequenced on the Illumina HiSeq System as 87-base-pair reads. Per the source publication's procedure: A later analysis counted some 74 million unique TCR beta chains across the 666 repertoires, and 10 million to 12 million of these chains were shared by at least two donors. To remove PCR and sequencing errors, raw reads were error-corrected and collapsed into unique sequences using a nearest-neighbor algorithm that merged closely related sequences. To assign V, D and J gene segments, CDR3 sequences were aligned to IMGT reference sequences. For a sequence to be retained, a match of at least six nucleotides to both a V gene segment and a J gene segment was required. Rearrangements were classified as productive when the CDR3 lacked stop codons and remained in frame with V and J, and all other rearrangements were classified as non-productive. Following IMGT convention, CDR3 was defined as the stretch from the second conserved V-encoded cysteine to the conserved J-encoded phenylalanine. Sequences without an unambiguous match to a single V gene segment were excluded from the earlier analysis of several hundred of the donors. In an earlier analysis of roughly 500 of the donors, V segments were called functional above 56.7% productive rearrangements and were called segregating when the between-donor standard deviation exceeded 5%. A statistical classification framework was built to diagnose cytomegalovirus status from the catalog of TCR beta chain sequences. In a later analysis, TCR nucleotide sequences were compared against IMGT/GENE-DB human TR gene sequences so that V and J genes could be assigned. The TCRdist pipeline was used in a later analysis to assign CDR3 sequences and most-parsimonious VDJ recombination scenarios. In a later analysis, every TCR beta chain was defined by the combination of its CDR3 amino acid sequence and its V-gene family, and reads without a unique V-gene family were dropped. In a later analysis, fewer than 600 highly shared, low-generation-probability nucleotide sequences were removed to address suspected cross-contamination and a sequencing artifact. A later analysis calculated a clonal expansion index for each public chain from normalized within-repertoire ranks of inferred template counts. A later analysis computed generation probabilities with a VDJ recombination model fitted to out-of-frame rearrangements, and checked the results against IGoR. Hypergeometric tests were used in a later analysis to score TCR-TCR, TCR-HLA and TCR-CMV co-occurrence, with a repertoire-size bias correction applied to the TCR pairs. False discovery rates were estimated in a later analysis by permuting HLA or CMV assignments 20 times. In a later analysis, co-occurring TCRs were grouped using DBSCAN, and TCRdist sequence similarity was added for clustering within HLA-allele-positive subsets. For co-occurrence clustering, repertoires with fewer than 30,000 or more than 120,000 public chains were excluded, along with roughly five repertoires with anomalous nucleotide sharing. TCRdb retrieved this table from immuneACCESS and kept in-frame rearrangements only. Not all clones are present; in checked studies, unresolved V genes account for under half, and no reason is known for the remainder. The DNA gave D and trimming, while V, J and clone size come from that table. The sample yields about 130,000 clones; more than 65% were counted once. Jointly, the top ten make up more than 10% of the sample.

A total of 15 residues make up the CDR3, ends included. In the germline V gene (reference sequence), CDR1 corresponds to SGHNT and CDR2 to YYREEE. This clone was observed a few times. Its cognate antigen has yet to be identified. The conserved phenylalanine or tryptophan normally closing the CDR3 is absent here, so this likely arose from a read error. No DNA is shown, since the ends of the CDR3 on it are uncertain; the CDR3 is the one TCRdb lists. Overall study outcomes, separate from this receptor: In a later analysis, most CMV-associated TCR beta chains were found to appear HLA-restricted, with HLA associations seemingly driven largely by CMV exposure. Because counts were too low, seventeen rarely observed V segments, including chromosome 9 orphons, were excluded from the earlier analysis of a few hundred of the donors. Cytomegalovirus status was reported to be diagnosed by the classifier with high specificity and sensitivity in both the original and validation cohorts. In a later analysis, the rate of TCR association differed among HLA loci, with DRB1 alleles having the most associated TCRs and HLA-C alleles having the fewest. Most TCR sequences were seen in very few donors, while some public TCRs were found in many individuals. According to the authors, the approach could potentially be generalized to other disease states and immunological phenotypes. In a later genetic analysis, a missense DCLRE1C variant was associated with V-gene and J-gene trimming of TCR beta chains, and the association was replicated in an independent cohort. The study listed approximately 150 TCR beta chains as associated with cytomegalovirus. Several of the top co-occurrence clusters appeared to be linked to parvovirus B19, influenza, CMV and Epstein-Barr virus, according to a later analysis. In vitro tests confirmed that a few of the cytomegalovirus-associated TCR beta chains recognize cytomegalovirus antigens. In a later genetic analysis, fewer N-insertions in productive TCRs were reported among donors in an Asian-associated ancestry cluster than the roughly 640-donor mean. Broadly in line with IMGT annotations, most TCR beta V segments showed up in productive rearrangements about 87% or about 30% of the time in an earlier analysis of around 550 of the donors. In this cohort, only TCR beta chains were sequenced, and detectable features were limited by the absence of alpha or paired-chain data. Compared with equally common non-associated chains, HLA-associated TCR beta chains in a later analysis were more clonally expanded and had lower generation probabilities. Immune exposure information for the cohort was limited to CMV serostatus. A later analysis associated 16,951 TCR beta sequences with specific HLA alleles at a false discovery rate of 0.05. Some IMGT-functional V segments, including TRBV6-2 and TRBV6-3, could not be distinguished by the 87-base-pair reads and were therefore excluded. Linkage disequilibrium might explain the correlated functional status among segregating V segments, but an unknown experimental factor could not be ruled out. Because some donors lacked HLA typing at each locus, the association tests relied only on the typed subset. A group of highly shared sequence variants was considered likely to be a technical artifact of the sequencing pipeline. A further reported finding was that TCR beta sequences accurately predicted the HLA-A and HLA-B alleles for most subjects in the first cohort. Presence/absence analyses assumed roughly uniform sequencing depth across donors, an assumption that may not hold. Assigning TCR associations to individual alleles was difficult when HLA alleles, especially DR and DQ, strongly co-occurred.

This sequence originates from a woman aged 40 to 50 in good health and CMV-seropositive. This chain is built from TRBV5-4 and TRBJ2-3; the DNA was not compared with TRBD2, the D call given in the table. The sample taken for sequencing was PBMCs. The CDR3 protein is CASSLSGVMTDTHYL.